The rows below give T cell receptor beta chains drawn from one sample of a study of monozygotic twins with inflammatory bowel disease. TCRdb reprocessed the 5' RACE reads and keeps a single row for each CDR3 protein, giving no DNA. This sample's table reports fewer than 550,000 distinct CDR3 sequences. Sequencing was carried out using blood. The receptors shown here come from a human donor with ulcerative colitis or Crohn's disease, or a healthy co-twin of an affected twin (not recorded which). The CDR3 runs from the conserved cysteine through the conserved F or W. The order of the fields is V gene, J gene, CDR3 protein.

V gene: TRBV5-1
J gene: TRBJ2-1
CDR3 protein: CASSTETGRGYNEQFF

V gene: TRBV7-9
J gene: TRBJ2-1
CDR3 protein: CASSLVGGSRNEQFF

V gene: TRBV11-1
J gene: TRBJ2-7
CDR3 protein: CASSSPRRVAGSSYEQYF

V gene: TRBV9
J gene: TRBJ1-1
CDR3 protein: CASSVGSRAGTEAFF

V gene: TRBV3-1
J gene: TRBJ2-5
CDR3 protein: CASSSELRGETQYF

V gene: TRBV18
J gene: TRBJ2-5
CDR3 protein: CASSPFASETQYF

V gene: TRBV18
J gene: TRBJ1-1
CDR3 protein: CASSPQVSPEAFF

V gene: TRBV29-1
J gene: TRBJ2-3
CDR3 protein: CSVGPGDTQYF

V gene: TRBV24-1
J gene: TRBJ1-2
CDR3 protein: CATATAHGYTF

V gene: TRBV7-2
J gene: TRBJ2-7
CDR3 protein: CASSQRQGASYEQYF

V gene: TRBV2
J gene: TRBJ2-5
CDR3 protein: CASSGQGQAQETQYF

V gene: TRBV27
J gene: TRBJ2-5
CDR3 protein: CASSSPPMRGYQETQYF

V gene: TRBV27
J gene: TRBJ2-3
CDR3 protein: CASTPLTSGGNTQYF

V gene: TRBV7-3
J gene: TRBJ2-1
CDR3 protein: CASRASGTYNEQFF

V gene: TRBV28
J gene: TRBJ1-4
CDR3 protein: CASSLSTGTLREKLFF

V gene: TRBV28
J gene: TRBJ2-2
CDR3 protein: CASIGQGSSGELFF

V gene: TRBV18
J gene: TRBJ1-1
CDR3 protein: CASSPQGFPSSGGEAFF

V gene: TRBV28
J gene: TRBJ2-1
CDR3 protein: CASRVAGGLHNEQFF

V gene: TRBV5-5
J gene: TRBJ2-5
CDR3 protein: CASSLDPQGIQETQYF

V gene: TRBV29-1
J gene: TRBJ1-2
CDR3 protein: CSVVTGLNYGYTF

V gene: TRBV7-9
J gene: TRBJ2-5
CDR3 protein: CVSSFVGRQETQYF

V gene: TRBV12-3/TRBV12-4
J gene: TRBJ1-5
CDR3 protein: CASSLELGDFGNQPQHF

V gene: TRBV5-1
J gene: TRBJ2-5
CDR3 protein: CASSLAPLWGETQYF

V gene: TRBV28
J gene: TRBJ1-2
CDR3 protein: CASSTAYFGTPVNYGYTF

V gene: TRBV19
J gene: TRBJ1-2
CDR3 protein: CASSIDRGYGYTF

V gene: TRBV20-1
J gene: TRBJ2-3
CDR3 protein: CSARLLWGTGGTDTQYF

V gene: TRBV11-3
J gene: TRBJ2-1
CDR3 protein: CASSSGQSYNEQFF

V gene: TRBV4-3
J gene: TRBJ2-3
CDR3 protein: CASSQGGIYTQYF

V gene: TRBV7-9
J gene: TRBJ1-4
CDR3 protein: CASTKTATNEKLFF